These 20 T cell receptor beta chains were sequenced from one sample in a study of OX40 agonist ivuxolimab in advanced cancers. This table comes from immunoSEQ multiplex PCR, and its TCRdb copy is limited to in-frame clones, with some not included. Of about 68,000 clones listed, roughly 84% are singletons. The source material was CD4+ or CD8+ T cells sorted from blood, sampled in a trial of the OX40 agonist ivuxolimab. The receptors originated from an adult with an advanced solid tumor such as melanoma, head and neck, liver or kidney cancer.

This clone came up once. This chain links TRBV11-3 with TRBJ2-7; D is possibly TRBD1 (5 bases). Germline V CDR1 and CDR2: SGHNT, YENEEA. The CDR3 sequence is 13 residues long. V was clipped by 1 base and J by 5 bases, with 9 bases between them. CDR3: CASSLGSRDEQYF. The DNA of the CDR3 is TGTGCCAGCAGCTTAGGTTCCAGGGACGAGCAGTACTTC.

The chain is built from TRBV10-3 and TRBJ1-5, with 7 positions matching TRBD1. Per the germline V gene, CDR1 is ENHRY and CDR2 is SYGVKD. After removal of 3 bases from V and 2 bases from J, the junction contained 1 base not matched to a gene. The CDR3 has 14 amino acids. CDR3 bases: TGTGCCATCAGTGATGGACAGGGCAATCAGCCCCAGCATTTT. Protein product: CAISDGQGNQPQHF.

This clone was observed once. The chain links TRBV5-1 to TRBJ1-2; TRBD1 agrees at 10 bases. There are 15 residues in the CDR3. Per the germline V gene, CDR1 is SGHRS and CDR2 is YFSETQ. V shed 0 bases and J 8 bases; nucleotides not matched to a gene: 7. DNA of the CDR3: TGCGCCAGCAGCTTGGGTCCAGGGACAGGGGAAGGCTACACCTTC. Protein sequence: CASSLGPGTGEGYTF.

The gene calls are TRBV28 and TRBJ2-7, with D unclear. Germline V CDR1 and CDR2: MDHEN, SYDVKM. The V end lost 5 bases, the J end lost 3 bases, and 11 bases lay between the germline ends. The CDR3 is made up of 13 amino acids. CDR3 DNA: TGTGCCAGCAGTCAGTACAGTAACTACGAGCAGTACTTC. Translating gives CASSQYSNYEQYF. The whole variable domain, remainder taken from reference TRBV28 and TRBJ2-7, is DVKVTQSSRYLVKRTGEKVFLECVQDMDHENMFWYRQDPGLGLRLIYFSYDVKMKEKGDIPEGYSVSREKKERFSLILESASTNQTSMYLCASSQYSNYEQYFGPGTRLTVT.

This chain joins TRBV19 and TRBJ1-2; 9 nucleotides line up with TRBD1. The CDR3 is 17 amino acids. Trimming removed 8 bases from V and 7 bases from J; junction bases left unmatched: 20. CDR1 is LNHDA and CDR2 is SQIVND in the germline V gene (reference sequence). The CDR3 loop is CASVPVGQTGGSFGYTF. CDR3 coding DNA: TGTGCCAGTGTTCCCGTCGGGCAAACAGGGGGCTCCTTTGGCTACACCTTC.

DNA for the CDR3: TGTGCCAGCAGTTCAATGGGGGGACTCCCCTCCTACGAGCAGTACTTC. Translated: CASSSMGGLPSYEQYF. This chain uses TRBV28 with TRBJ2-7; a weak D match, TRBD2 (6 bases). The V end lost 4 bases, the J end lost 0 bases, and 16 bases lay between the germline ends. CDR3 length: 16 amino acids. Per the germline V gene, CDR1 is MDHEN and CDR2 is SYDVKM.

The gene calls are TRBV5-1 and TRBJ2-7, with TRBD1 as a possible D gene (5 bases). With 3 bases removed from V and 2 bases from J, the gap between germline ends came to 12 bases. The CDR3 is 14 residues long. The germline CDR1 and CDR2 sequences are SGHRS and YFSETQ. CDR3 bases: TGCGCCAGCAGCTCCTGGGGCGGAACCTACGAGCAGTACTTC. Residues: CASSSWGGTYEQYF. The whole variable domain, filled in from reference TRBV5-1 and TRBJ2-7, reads KAGVTQTPRYLIKTRGQQVTLSCSPISGHRSVSWYQQTPGQGLQFLFEYFSETQRNKGNFPGRFSGRQFSNSRSEMNVSTLELGDSALYLCASSSWGGTYEQYFGPGTRLTVT.

This clone has a single count. The chain couples TRBV10-3 to TRBJ2-3; 11 positions match TRBD2. In germline, CDR1 is ENHRY, CDR2 SYGVKD. V shed 4 bases and J 1 base; nucleotides not matched to a gene: 4. The CDR3 has 16 amino acids. CDR3 nucleotide sequence: TGTGCCATCAGTGGTACTAGCGGGAGAGGCACAGATACGCAGTATTTT. Translating it yields CAISGTSGRGTDTQYF.

The chain employs TRBV27 and TRBJ1-2; 10 positions agree with TRBD1. Germline assignment: CDR1 MNHEY and CDR2 SMNVEV (reference sequence). This CDR3 is built from 15 residues. Trimming removed 7 bases from V and 7 bases from J; junction bases left unmatched: 12. CDR3 residues: CASTPGGGTGVGYTF. Written as DNA, the CDR3 is TGTGCCAGCACCCCTGGGGGAGGGACAGGGGTTGGCTACACCTTC.

The V call is TRBV10-3, the J call TRBJ1-3, with a possible D match to TRBD1 (5 bases). Germline V gives CDR1 ENHRY, CDR2 SYGVKD. The CDR3 extends over 15 amino acids. Trimming cost V 8 bases and J 5 bases, with 19 bases left between them. The DNA of the CDR3 is TGTGCCATCCGAGCGGGGGTCGGGGGAAGAAACACCATATATTTT. It yields the protein CAIRAGVGGRNTIYF.

The chain combines TRBV28 with TRBJ1-3; 8 bases are shared with TRBD1. The germline V gene has CDR1 MDHEN and CDR2 SYDVKM. The V segment lost 4 bases and the J segment 5 bases; nucleotides outside the gene matches: 10. This CDR3 spans 16 amino acids. CDR3 loop: CASSSTYRQGRNTIYF. CDR3 nucleotide sequence: TGTGCCAGCAGTTCCACGTATAGACAGGGGAGAAACACCATATATTTT.

The chain carries TRBV27 and TRBJ2-2; D may be TRBD1 (5 bases). The CDR3 loop spans 15 amino acids. In germline, CDR1 is MNHEY, CDR2 SMNVEV (reference sequence). Trimming cost V 2 bases and J 2 bases, with 9 bases left between them. The CDR3 is CASSLTGPNTGELFF. For the CDR3, the DNA is TGTGCCAGCAGTTTAACAGGTCCCAACACCGGGGAGCTGTTTTTT.

V and J are TRBV15 and TRBJ2-1; tentatively, D is TRBD2 (6 bases). Per the germline V gene, CDR1 is LNHNV and CDR2 is YYDKDF (reference sequence). The CDR3 extends over 12 amino acids. V shed 2 bases and J shed 10 bases, with 9 bases lying between them. DNA of the CDR3: TGTGCCACCAGCAGAAGACGGGGGGAGCAGTTCTTC. Its protein product is CATSRRRGEQFF.

This chain uses TRBV5-1 with TRBJ2-7; TRBD2 might be the D (5 bases). V was shortened by 4 bases and J by 5 bases, with 13 bases between the two germline ends. CDR1 SGHRS and CDR2 YFSETQ come from the germline V gene. The CDR3 is 13 amino acids. CDR3 DNA: TGCGCCAGCAGCCACCCGGAGGCTAACGAGCAGTACTTC. Residues: CASSHPEANEQYF.

V usage is TRBV28 and J usage is TRBJ1-1; D gene unclear. Germline CDR1 and CDR2: MDHEN and SYDVKM. The CDR3 totals 14 residues. The V gene lost 3 bases and the J gene lost 5 bases, with 13 bases spanning the gap. CDR3 loop: CASSLPALGTEAFF. CDR3 nucleotides: TGTGCCAGCAGTTTGCCGGCCTTGGGAACTGAAGCTTTCTTT.

The rearrangement joins TRBV28 to TRBJ2-1; no definite D call. Germline CDR1 and CDR2: MDHEN and SYDVKM. Trimming took off 6 bases at V and 3 bases at J, with 12 bases between the two ends. The CDR3 consists of 14 residues. DNA of the CDR3: TGTGCCAGCAGCCCCCCCAGACACTACAATGAGCAGTTCTTC. Its translation: CASSPPRHYNEQFF. Full variable domain (remainder filled in from reference TRBV28 and TRBJ2-1): DVKVTQSSRYLVKRTGEKVFLECVQDMDHENMFWYRQDPGLGLRLIYFSYDVKMKEKGDIPEGYSVSREKKERFSLILESASTNQTSMYLCASSPPRHYNEQFFGPGTRLTVL.

In this sample, this clone turned up a few times. The chain recombines TRBV7-4 with TRBJ2-7; maybe TRBD2 (6 bases). In germline, CDR1 is SGHVT, CDR2 SQSDAQ. There are 12 residues in the CDR3. With 9 bases removed from V and 7 bases from J, the gap between germline ends came to 16 bases. CDR3 sequence reads: CARPEGVKEQYF. CDR3 DNA: TGTGCCAGACCGGAGGGAGTAAAGGAGCAGTACTTC.

The chain has TRBV7-9 and TRBJ1-5, with 9 positions matching TRBD1. With 5 bases clipped from V and 9 bases from J, the junction kept 11 bases outside the gene matches. Germline V CDR1 and CDR2: SEHNR, FQNEAQ (reference sequence). The CDR3 covers 15 residues. The DNA of the CDR3 is TGTGCCAGCAGCCACGGACAGGGGCCAGCCCGGCCCCAGCATTTT. Translation: CASSHGQGPARPQHF.

The V and J genes are TRBV5-8 and TRBJ1-1, with D possibly TRBD1 on 5 matching bases. The germline V and J ends were trimmed by 2 bases and 0 bases, with 14 bases remaining between them. CDR1 is SGHTS, CDR2 YDEGEE, per germline. The CDR3 has 16 residues. CDR3 loop: CASSFPGSFLNTEAFF. DNA for the CDR3: TGTGCCAGCAGCTTTCCAGGGTCCTTCCTGAACACTGAAGCTTTCTTT.

J is TRBJ1-2 and V is TRBV4-2; D unresolved. The V end was cut by 0 bases, the J end by 4 bases, with 12 bases between. The CDR3 has 15 amino acids. Germline CDR1 is LGHNA and CDR2 is YNFKEQ. The CDR3 bases are TGTGCCAGCAGCCAAGATAGGGCAGAAGCCTATGGCTACACCTTC. Translation: CASSQDRAEAYGYTF.